The 3 T cell receptor beta chains presented below share a single source sample, sequenced in a study of shared clonotypes between healthy human individuals. TCRdb keeps only in-frame clones here, not all; method: immunoSEQ multiplex PCR. The sample carries millions of clones, about 92% recorded once. Source material: naive CD4+ T cells sorted from blood. Subset of the sample: CD45RA+ positively selected. The source of these receptors is a man between 18 and 35 years old in good health.

The rearrangement uses TRBV29-1 and TRBJ1-2; the D gene is possibly TRBD1 (6 bases). This CDR3 contains 18 residues. V lost 1 base and J 4 bases, leaving 25 bases between the germline ends. In germline, CDR1 is SQVTM, CDR2 ANQGSEA. The CDR3 DNA follows: TGCAGCGTTGAAGGACAGACCCCCTTCCGGACAGCGGGCTATGGCTACACCTTC. This sequence encodes CSVEGQTPFRTAGYGYTF.

The DNA for the CDR3 is TGTGCCAGCAGTTCCCCAGCGGGGTCGTCCGGGGAGCTGTTTTTT. This codes for CASSSPAGSSGELFF. The chain employs TRBV28 and TRBJ2-2, with 7 bases matching TRBD2. The CDR3 extends over 15 amino acids. Per the germline V gene, CDR1 is MDHEN and CDR2 is SYDVKM. J gave up 6 bases and V 4 bases, and 8 bases lay outside the gene matches. Combining the CDR3 with reference TRBV28 and TRBJ2-2 gives the whole variable domain DVKVTQSSRYLVKRTGEKVFLECVQDMDHENMFWYRQDPGLGLRLIYFSYDVKMKEKGDIPEGYSVSREKKERFSLILESASTNQTSMYLCASSSPAGSSGELFFGEGSRLTVL.

The chain has TRBV4-3 and TRBJ2-1, with 9 bases fitting TRBD2. With 4 bases clipped from V and 0 bases from J, the junction kept 4 bases outside the gene matches. The CDR3 sequence is 16 residues long. The germline gives CDR1 LGHNA, CDR2 YSLEER. In DNA form, the CDR3 reads TGCGCCAGCAGCCCTCTAGCGGGGTACTCCTACAATGAGCAGTTCTTC. Amino acids: CASSPLAGYSYNEQFF.